What follows are 20 T cell receptor beta chains derived from one specimen sequenced in a study of shared clonotypes between healthy human individuals. The method was immunoSEQ multiplex PCR; TCRdb's version includes in-frame clones alone and lacks a portion of them. The sample includes about 510,000 clones, about 79% of them seen just once. Input material: PBMCs. Source of these receptors: a woman aged 40 to 49 in good health. Some clones in this sample may be carry-over from other donors' samples.

The chain joins TRBV4-1 to TRBJ1-1; the D gene is possibly TRBD1 (6 bases). This CDR3 region has 15 residues. Trimming took off 1 base at V and 6 bases at J, with 15 bases between the two ends. Germline CDR1 reads MGHRA; CDR2 reads YSYEKL. CDR3 region: CASSQVEKRGPEAFF. In DNA, the CDR3 is TGCGCCAGCAGCCAAGTGGAGAAACGGGGGCCTGAAGCTTTCTTT.

To note about this clone: The sample has other DNA sequences that encode this CDR3 too. This sequence joins TRBV7-2 and TRBJ2-3; D unresolved. CDR1 and CDR2 from the germline V gene are SGHTA and FQGNSA. This CDR3 has 14 residues. V lost 5 bases and J 2 bases, leaving 11 bases between the germline ends. The CDR3 coding sequence is TGTGCCAGCAGCCCCGGCTTGGCCACAGATACGCAGTATTTT. Residues: CASSPGLATDTQYF.

The chain recombines TRBV28 with TRBJ2-5; either TRBD1 or TRBD2 may fit D (6 bases each). The CDR3 consists of 14 residues. V lost 6 bases and J 4 bases, leaving 15 bases between the germline ends. CDR1 MDHEN and CDR2 SYDVKM come from the germline V gene. Here the CDR3 reads CASRLTGRIETQYF. CDR3 nucleotide sequence: TGTGCCAGCAGGCTAACAGGGAGGATAGAGACCCAGTACTTC.

This clone appeared once. This sequence joins TRBV27 and TRBJ1-4; D is ambiguous. The CDR3 totals 17 residues. Per germline, CDR1 MNHEY and CDR2 SMNVEV (reference sequence). V was trimmed by 1 base and J by 5 bases, leaving 17 bases between them. CDR3 loop: CASSLWAPGEPNEKLFF. CDR3 DNA: TGTGCCAGCAGTTTATGGGCCCCGGGAGAGCCGAATGAAAAACTGTTTTTT.

This chain links TRBV18 with TRBJ2-6; tentative D call: TRBD1 (6 bases). The CDR3 totals 18 residues. Germline loops: CDR1 KGHSH, CDR2 LQKENI. The germline V and J ends were trimmed by 2 bases and 3 bases, with 17 bases remaining between them. The CDR3 sequence is CASSPDFLGALGANVLTF. As DNA, the CDR3 is TGTGCCAGCTCACCAGACTTCTTGGGGGCGCTTGGGGCCAACGTCCTGACTTTC.

The chain links TRBV6-5 to TRBJ1-2, with D uncertain. V dropped 0 bases and J dropped 4 bases, with 12 bases sitting between them. The CDR3 totals 15 residues. The V gene's germline CDR1 is MNHEY and CDR2 SVGAGI. The CDR3 nucleotides read TGTGCCAGCAGTTACTCCGCATTACCGAGCTATGGCTACACCTTC. Its translation: CASSYSALPSYGYTF.

The chain has TRBV19 and TRBJ2-7; 8 positions match TRBD1. This CDR3 is built from 15 residues. CDR1 and CDR2 from the germline V gene are LNHDA and SQIVND (reference sequence). The V and J ends lost 3 bases and 6 bases, in that order; junction bases with no gene match: 10. CDR3 loop: CASSIRGQGKAEQYF. DNA of the CDR3: TGTGCCAGTAGTATCCGTGGACAGGGAAAGGCCGAGCAGTACTTC.

The chain is built from TRBV5-4 and TRBJ2-3; 10 bases line up with TRBD2. CDR3 size: 16 residues. Germline assignment: CDR1 SGHNT and CDR2 YYREEE (reference sequence). The trim removed 4 bases at V and 1 base at J, leaving 6 bases unmatched. The CDR3 reads CASSGGTSEGTDTQYF. The CDR3 DNA sequence: TGTGCCAGCAGCGGTGGGACTAGCGAGGGCACAGATACGCAGTATTTT. The full variable domain, its missing parts supplied by reference TRBV5-4 and TRBJ2-3, is ETGVTQSPTHLIKTRGQQVTLRCSSQSGHNTVSWYQQALGQGPQFIFQYYREEENGRGNFPPRFSGLQFPNYSSELNVNALELDDSALYLCASSGGTSEGTDTQYFGPGTRLTVL.

J is TRBJ2-1 and V is TRBV30, with 8 nucleotides matching TRBD1. V was clipped by 4 bases and J by 4 bases; unmatched bases: 12. This CDR3 region has 16 residues. CDR1 GTSNPN and CDR2 SVGIG come from the germline V gene (reference sequence). This chain's CDR3 is CAWTPRAGGAYNEQFF. Written as DNA, the CDR3 is TGTGCCTGGACTCCACGGGCAGGGGGCGCTTACAATGAGCAGTTCTTC.

The table lists this clone with a count of one. The chain couples TRBV7-2 to TRBJ2-3; no firm D call. Germline assignment: CDR1 SGHTA and CDR2 FQGNSA. This CDR3 region has 12 residues. The germline V and J ends were trimmed by 4 bases and 4 bases, with 6 bases remaining between them. The DNA of the CDR3 is TGTGCCAGCAGCTCCCTCCCAGATACGCAGTATTTT. The encoded protein is CASSSLPDTQYF.

The CDR3 reads CASRGGRGTQETQYF. The CDR3 nucleotides read TGTGCCAGCAGAGGGGGGAGGGGGACGCAAGAGACCCAGTACTTC. The rearrangement uses TRBV2 and TRBJ2-5; D might be TRBD2 (7 bases). The germline gives CDR1 SNHLY, CDR2 FYNNEI. The CDR3 sequence is 15 residues long. Between the trimmed V and J ends, which lost 6 bases and 2 bases, there was a span of 16 bases.

J is TRBJ1-4 and V is TRBV5-1, with TRBD1 matching 8 bases. The CDR3 sequence is 14 residues long. The V gene's germline CDR1 is SGHRS and CDR2 YFSETQ. V lost 4 bases, J lost 8 bases, and 7 bases stayed unmatched. The CDR3 here is CASSAQGAQEKLFF. The CDR3 DNA reads as TGCGCCAGCAGCGCTCAGGGGGCACAGGAAAAACTGTTTTTT.

The V call is TRBV28, the J call TRBJ2-7; 10 nucleotides agree with TRBD1. The CDR3 has 14 residues. Germline lookup yields CDR1 MDHEN and CDR2 SYDVKM. Germline trimming cut 6 bases from V and 4 bases from J; bases unmatched to any gene: 6. The CDR3 DNA sequence: TGTGCCAGCAGCCGGACAGGGGGTCGGTACGAGCAGTACTTC. Protein product: CASSRTGGRYEQYF.

The DNA of the CDR3 is TGTGCCAGCAGTCGAGGGGGCTCTGGGGCCAACGTCCTGACTTTC. It yields the protein CASSRGGSGANVLTF. V usage is TRBV7-3 and J usage is TRBJ2-6, with D possibly matching TRBD1 (6 bases). CDR1 SGHTA and CDR2 FQGTGA come from the germline V gene. V dropped 6 bases and J dropped 0 bases, with 9 bases sitting between them. The length of the CDR3 is 15 residues.

V gene TRBV7-8 combines with J gene TRBJ2-3, with TRBD2 as a possible D gene (6 bases). Germline V gene sequence: CDR1 SGHVS, CDR2 FQNEAQ. V dropped 2 bases and J dropped 0 bases, with 27 bases sitting between them. This CDR3 contains 21 residues. The DNA of the CDR3 is TGTGCCAGCAGCTTAATGCGGGACTCTCGATCCCCACGATCTAGCACAGATACGCAGTATTTT. Protein sequence: CASSLMRDSRSPRSSTDTQYF.

This chain uses TRBV27 with TRBJ2-1; 14 bases map to TRBD2. CDR1 and CDR2 (germline): MNHEY, SMNVEV (reference sequence). Trimming removed 10 bases from V and 15 bases from J; junction bases left unmatched: 11. This CDR3 region has 13 residues. The CDR3 sequence is CATHGLAGGLPFF. The CDR3 DNA follows: TGTGCCACACACGGACTAGCGGGAGGACTTCCGTTCTTC.

The chain links TRBV7-8 to TRBJ2-7, with D unresolved. The V gene's germline CDR1 is SGHVS and CDR2 FQNEAQ. CDR3 length: 15 residues. V was shortened by 1 base and J by 0 bases, with 10 bases between the two germline ends. The CDR3 DNA reads as TGTGCCAGCAGCTTAGGGCAGCTCCTCTCCTACGAGCAGTACTTC. It specifies CASSLGQLLSYEQYF. Variable domain in full (rest from reference TRBV7-8 and TRBJ2-7): GAGVSQSPRYKVAKRGQDVALRCDPISGHVSLFWYQQALGQGPEFLTYFQNEAQLDKSGLPSDRFFAERPEGSVSTLKIQRTQQEDSAVYLCASSLGQLLSYEQYFGPGTRLTVT.

This clone showed up just a few times. This chain connects TRBV9 to TRBJ2-5; maybe TRBD2 (5 bases). Germline assignment: CDR1 SGDLS and CDR2 YYNGEE. V was pared by 4 bases and J by 3 bases, with 13 bases between. This CDR3 spans 14 amino acids. The CDR3: CASSTGVSEETQYF. The CDR3 nucleotides read TGTGCCAGCAGCACCGGGGTCTCGGAAGAGACCCAGTACTTC.

A few counts support this clone. This same CDR3 is encoded by further DNA sequences in the sample. The chain recombines TRBV7-9 with TRBJ1-1; no firm D call. V lost 1 base to trimming and J lost 1 base, with 7 bases between them. The germline V gene encodes CDR1 SEHNR and CDR2 FQNEAQ (reference sequence). The CDR3 extends over 14 amino acids. CDR3 sequence (DNA): TGTGCCAGCAGCTTAGTGGGTGGGAACACTGAAGCTTTCTTT. Translating gives CASSLVGGNTEAFF.

The CDR3, as DNA: TGTGCCACAATGGGAACTAACTCCTACGAGCAGTACTTC. Its protein is CATMGTNSYEQYF. The rearrangement joins TRBV10-3 to TRBJ2-7, with D unresolved. From germline, CDR1 is ENHRY and CDR2 SYGVKD. V was pared by 10 bases and J by 0 bases, with 13 bases between. The CDR3 is made up of 13 amino acids.